Listed here are 28 T cell receptor beta chains from one sample, sequenced in a study of Ad26.COV2.S vaccination and SARS-CoV-2 variants. The protocol was immunoSEQ multiplex PCR, while the TCRdb copy is restricted to in-frame clones and leaves out a portion. The repertoire has some 640,000 clones, roughly 90% of them found once; the top ten carry around 1.4%. Regarding treatment: 15 to 20 received Ad26.COV2.S at low or high dose, single or two shots; about 5 received placebo; per-sample allocation not given. Each sample was drawn 63 days after the first injection (of vaccine or placebo). Sequenced here: peripheral blood, sampled in a trial of Ad26.COV2.S vaccine versus placebo. Receptors were obtained from a person between 18 and 59 years old who received the Ad26.COV2.S COVID-19 vaccine or a placebo.

CDR3 nucleotides: TGTGCCAGCAGCCCAATCAGCCGGGAGACCCAGTACTTC. Its translation is CASSPISRETQYF. The chain joins TRBV11-2 to TRBJ2-5; D is ambiguous. This CDR3 has 13 amino acids. V lost 5 bases to trimming and J lost 5 bases, with 12 bases between them. CDR1 and CDR2 (germline): SGHAT, FQNNGV.

The chain is built from TRBV6-5 and TRBJ2-3; 7 bases are a match to TRBD2. From germline, CDR1 is MNHEY and CDR2 SVGAGI. The CDR3 contains 15 residues. Trimming removed 2 bases from V and 4 bases from J; junction bases left unmatched: 6. DNA for the CDR3: TGTGCCAGCAGTTACGGGACGGCGGGGGCAGATACGCAGTATTTT. Its protein product is CASSYGTAGADTQYF.

The chain carries TRBV19 and TRBJ1-1, with 7 bases matching TRBD1. The germline V gene has CDR1 LNHDA and CDR2 SQIVND (reference sequence). Unmatched junction bases numbered 6, after V lost 5 bases and J lost 0 bases. This CDR3 is built from 15 residues. The CDR3 DNA reads TGTGCCAGTAGTCGGACAGGTCTCATGAACACTGAAGCTTTCTTT. Translation gives CASSRTGLMNTEAFF.

This chain connects TRBV2 to TRBJ1-5; TRBD1 matches 9 bases. From germline, CDR1 is SNHLY and CDR2 FYNNEI. The V and J ends lost 4 bases and 4 bases, in that order; junction bases with no gene match: 5. There are 15 residues in the CDR3. CDR3 in amino acids: CASSGTGQGNQPQHF. The CDR3 nucleotides are TGTGCCAGCAGTGGGACGGGACAGGGAAATCAGCCCCAGCATTTT.

This chain links TRBV5-1 with TRBJ2-5, with TRBD2 matching over 15 bases. CDR1 is SGHRS, CDR2 YFSETQ, per germline. The CDR3 is 22 amino acids. The junction had 19 bases not matched to a gene; V was cut back by 2 bases and J by 2 bases. CDR3: CASSFHRWTSGRAGSPQETQYF. The CDR3 coding sequence is TGCGCCAGCAGCTTTCACCGGTGGACTAGCGGGAGGGCCGGTTCACCTCAAGAGACCCAGTACTTC.

The chain employs TRBV7-9 and TRBJ1-4; D possibly corresponds to TRBD1 (6 bases). Trimming left V 1 base short and J 8 bases short, with 14 bases between. CDR3 length: 15 amino acids. Germline lookup yields CDR1 SEHNR and CDR2 FQNEAQ (reference sequence). CDR3 region: CASSLGQGIGEKLFF. The CDR3 DNA reads TGTGCCAGCAGCTTAGGCCAGGGGATCGGGGAAAAACTGTTTTTT.

The DNA for the CDR3 is TGTGCCAGCAGCTTAGGTGGGCCGAGACAGGGGGCGGGTGATCAGCCCCAGCATTTT. Translation: CASSLGGPRQGAGDQPQHF. The J gene is TRBJ1-5, the V gene TRBV13; 10 bases match TRBD1. CDR1 is PRHDT, CDR2 FYEKMQ, per germline (reference sequence). This CDR3 region has 19 residues. V lost 0 bases to trimming and J lost 5 bases; unmatched junction nucleotides: 13.

This clone has only a few counts. CDR3 nucleotides: TGTGCCACGGCCCCCGGGACTAGCCTTTCCTCCTACAATGAGCAGTTCTTC. It encodes CATAPGTSLSSYNEQFF. V usage is TRBV24-1 and J usage is TRBJ2-1; 9 bases line up with TRBD2. CDR3 size: 17 residues. Per the germline V gene, CDR1 is KGHDR and CDR2 is SFDVKD. V gave up 10 bases and J gave up 0 bases; unmatched junction bases: 12.

The chain employs TRBV5-1 and TRBJ1-5; D is possibly TRBD1 (5 bases). Germline V gene data show CDR1 as SGHRS and CDR2 as YFSETQ. The V end was cut by 2 bases, the J end by 4 bases, with 7 bases between. The CDR3 runs 13 residues. The CDR3 reads CASSFGQNQPQHF. In DNA, the CDR3 is TGCGCCAGCAGCTTTGGACAAAATCAGCCCCAGCATTTT.

The chain recombines TRBV10-3 with TRBJ1-5; 8 nucleotides match TRBD1. V shed 3 bases, J shed 6 bases, and the junction held 10 bases outside the gene matches. The CDR3 loop spans 16 amino acids. Per the germline V gene, CDR1 is ENHRY and CDR2 is SYGVKD. CDR3 residues: CAISDPGQAVGQPQHF. CDR3 in DNA: TGTGCCATCAGTGACCCGGGACAGGCGGTAGGTCAGCCCCAGCATTTT.

V gene TRBV18 combines with J gene TRBJ1-1, with 9 bases matching TRBD1. The V segment lost 6 bases and the J segment 5 bases; nucleotides outside the gene matches: 7. The germline V gene encodes CDR1 KGHSH and CDR2 LQKENI. The CDR3 consists of 14 residues. The DNA for the CDR3 is TGTGCCAGCTCCTGGGACAGGGATGGGACTGAAGCTTTCTTT. Translated, it gives CASSWDRDGTEAFF.

This clone was picked up many times. The chain uses TRBV19 and TRBJ1-4; D perhaps matches TRBD1 (5 bases). This CDR3 is 15 amino acids long. V gave up 6 bases and J gave up 8 bases, with 19 bases separating them. From germline, CDR1 is LNHDA and CDR2 SQIVND (reference sequence). CDR3 amino acids: CASSNRDRALEKLFF. The CDR3 DNA follows: TGTGCCAGTAGCAACCGGGACCGAGCTTTGGAAAAACTGTTTTTT.

The rearrangement links TRBV13 to TRBJ2-5; no clear D gene. In germline, CDR1 is PRHDT, CDR2 FYEKMQ (reference sequence). Trimming stripped 1 base from V and 4 bases from J, with 4 bases between. There are 12 residues in the CDR3. The CDR3 DNA follows: TGTGCCAGCAGCTTAGCGGGAGAGACCCAGTACTTC. It specifies CASSLAGETQYF.

The V call is TRBV7-2, the J call TRBJ1-4, with a tentative D call TRBD1 (5 bases). CDR3 length: 14 amino acids. V was cut by 5 bases and J by 8 bases, with 15 bases left in between. Germline loops: CDR1 SGHTA, CDR2 FQGNSA. CDR3 residues: CASSQMGLREKLFF. The DNA of the CDR3 is TGTGCCAGCAGCCAGATGGGGCTGAGGGAAAAACTGTTTTTT.

The rearrangement joins TRBV5-1 to TRBJ2-1, with unresolved D. Germline V gives CDR1 SGHRS, CDR2 YFSETQ. CDR3 length: 14 amino acids. V was clipped by 4 bases and J by 9 bases, with 17 bases between them. The DNA for the CDR3 is TGCGCCAGCAGCCTAAGGAGTCAATCAGGTGAGCAGTTCTTC. Protein: CASSLRSQSGEQFF.

The rearrangement links TRBV7-9 to TRBJ2-7, with TRBD1 as a possible D gene (5 bases). Per the germline V gene, CDR1 is SEHNR and CDR2 is FQNEAQ (reference sequence). Trimming pared 0 bases from V and 1 base from J, leaving 22 bases between. This CDR3 is 19 amino acids long. CDR3 DNA sequence: TGTGCCAGCAGCTTAGCGGCAACTCCCGACAGTCCCGGGTCCTACGAGCAGTACTTC. Its translation is CASSLAATPDSPGSYEQYF.

CDR3 DNA: TGCAGTGCTAATGGGGATAACACCATATATTTT. Translating gives CSANGDNTIYF. The rearrangement uses TRBV20-1 and TRBJ1-3; unclear D gene. This CDR3 has 11 amino acids. V was clipped by 4 bases and J by 7 bases, with 8 bases between them. CDR1 is DFQATT and CDR2 is SNEGSKA in the germline V gene (reference sequence).

The V call is TRBV2, the J call TRBJ2-7; TRBD2 matches at 12 bases. Trimming cost V 6 bases and J 9 bases; bases outside gene matches: 9. Germline values: CDR1 SNHLY, CDR2 FYNNEI. This CDR3 has 14 amino acids. The CDR3 region has the DNA TGTGCCAGCAGAGCCAGGGGACTAGCGGGCGGGCAGTACTTC. This gives the protein CASRARGLAGGQYF.

This clone has just one count. This chain joins TRBV7-2 and TRBJ2-7; maybe TRBD1 (6 bases). Germline-derived CDR1 and CDR2 are SGHTA and FQGNSA. The V end was cut by 1 base, the J end by 2 bases, with 12 bases between. CDR3 length equals 15 residues. The chain's CDR3 is CASSLEGQGTYEQYF. Written as DNA, the CDR3 is TGTGCCAGCAGCTTAGAAGGTCAGGGGACCTACGAGCAGTACTTC.

This chain joins TRBV12-2 and TRBJ2-2; the table's D call, TRBD2, was not checked against the DNA. TRBV12-2 is termed a pseudogene. This CDR3 comprises 16 residues. CDR3 sequence: CASRLAVRFVTGELFF. The DNA of the CDR3 is TGTGCAAGTCGCTTAGCGGTCCGGTTTGTCACCGGGGAGCTGTTTTTT.

This clone was found a few times. CDR3 sequence reads: CASGGRGDYNSPLHF. The CDR3 nucleotides are TGTGCCAGCGGCGGTCGGGGTGATTATAATTCACCCCTCCACTTT. This chain connects TRBV2 to TRBJ1-6; D remains ambiguous. The V end was cut by 8 bases, the J end by 4 bases, with 15 bases between. The germline CDR1 and CDR2 sequences are SNHLY and FYNNEI. This CDR3 contains 15 residues.

The chain couples TRBV11-3 to TRBJ2-7, with no clear D. Between the trimmed V and J ends, which lost 0 bases and 8 bases, there was a span of 11 bases. CDR3 size: 13 residues. The germline V gene encodes CDR1 SGHNT and CDR2 YENEEA. The CDR3 is CASSLDRSSKQYF. In DNA form, the CDR3 reads TGTGCCAGCAGCTTAGATCGGAGTAGTAAGCAGTACTTC.

The gene calls are TRBV10-3 and TRBJ1-3, with D perhaps matching TRBD1 (6 bases). Germline V lookup: CDR1 ENHRY, CDR2 SYGVKD. The CDR3 extends over 13 amino acids. The V end was cut by 10 bases, the J end by 4 bases, with 14 bases between. The CDR3 reads CATYRVAGNTIYF. DNA of the CDR3: TGTGCCACCTACAGGGTCGCGGGAAACACCATATATTTT.

The gene calls are TRBV2 and TRBJ2-7, with 15 bases fitting TRBD2. CDR3 length: 15 residues. Germline values: CDR1 SNHLY, CDR2 FYNNEI. V trimming: 8 bases; J trimming: 4 bases; junction bases outside the gene matches: 6. CDR3 coding DNA: TGTGCCAGCTTTACCGGGACTAGCGGGAGGTACGAGCAGTACTTC. Its translation: CASFTGTSGRYEQYF.

The chain is built from TRBV7-3 and TRBJ2-1; the D is unclear. The CDR3 is made up of 11 amino acids. The V and J ends lost 2 bases and 9 bases respectively, with 5 bases between them. Germline-derived CDR1 and CDR2 are SGHTA and FQGTGA. CDR3 protein: CASSLGAEQFF. As DNA, the CDR3 is TGTGCCAGCAGCTTAGGCGCTGAGCAGTTCTTC.

This chain uses TRBV7-7 with TRBJ1-1, with D unresolved. This CDR3 has 13 amino acids. Deletions cut 1 base from V and 3 bases from J, with 6 bases between. CDR1 is SSHAT, CDR2 FNYEAQ, per germline (reference sequence). CDR3 region: CASSLEVHTEAFF. In DNA, the CDR3 is TGTGCCAGCAGCTTAGAGGTTCACACTGAAGCTTTCTTT.

The CDR3, as DNA: TGTGCCAGCAGCTTACGTCAGGAGGGGGTCGCTTTCTTT. This encodes CASSLRQEGVAFF. The chain is built from TRBV11-3 and TRBJ1-1, with D maybe TRBD1 (6 bases). V lost 2 bases and J lost 11, with 15 bases in between. The CDR3 is 13 residues long. Germline V gives CDR1 SGHNT, CDR2 YENEEA. The full variable domain, completed using reference TRBV11-3 and TRBJ1-1, is EAGVVQSPRYKIIEKKQPVAFWCNPISGHNTLYWYLQNLGQGPELLIRYENEEAVDDSQLPKDRFSAERLKGVDSTLKIQPAELGDSAVYLCASSLRQEGVAFFGQGTRLTVV.

The genes are TRBV2 and TRBJ1-5; D is undetermined. CDR3 size: 13 residues. Germline CDR1 reads SNHLY; CDR2 reads FYNNEI. V lost 8 bases, J lost 1 base, and 9 bases lay in between. The CDR3 loop is CASQTGSNQPQHF. CDR3 coding DNA: TGTGCCAGCCAGACCGGCAGCAATCAGCCCCAGCATTTT.